One sample yielded the 10 T cell receptor beta chains listed below, sequenced in a study of T-cell reconstitution after alpha-beta-depleted transplantation in children. Unique molecular identifiers featured in how the TCRbeta library was prepared. TCRdb re-called the PCR reads with MiXCR, one entry per CDR3 protein. The sample contains approximately 350,000 distinct CDR3 sequences, around 10% of which appear only once. Source: PBMCs from the stem cell graft donor, taken from the stem cell graft. These receptors originate from a human donor who donated a stem cell graft to a child with acute lymphoblastic leukemia.

Only a few counts were recorded for this clonotype. In nucleotides, the CDR3 is TGTGCCAGCTCACCTCTTAGGGTGGAGGAGCAGTACTTC. Translating it yields CASSPLRVEEQYF. The V and J genes are TRBV18 and TRBJ2-7; D call uncertain. Germline loops: CDR1 KGHSH, CDR2 LQKENI. V was clipped by 3 bases and J by 7 bases, with 13 bases between them. CDR3 length: 13 residues. The complete variable domain, with remaining parts taken from reference TRBV18 and TRBJ2-7, reads NAGVMQNPRHLVRRRGQEARLRCSPMKGHSHVYWYRQLPEEGLKFMVYLQKENIIDESGMPKERFSAEFPKEGPSILRIQQVVRGDSAAYFCASSPLRVEEQYFGPGTRLTVT.

This clonotype was seen more than once but under ten times. The genes are TRBV15 and TRBJ2-1; 13 positions agree with TRBD2. Germline CDR1 and CDR2: LNHNV and YYDKDF (reference sequence). V shed 7 bases, J shed 3 bases, and the junction held 12 bases outside the gene matches. This CDR3 spans 18 amino acids. The CDR3 reads CATTAGTGLAGVYNEQFF. As DNA, the CDR3 is TGTGCCACCACCGCGGGGACAGGACTAGCGGGAGTCTACAATGAGCAGTTCTTC.

This clonotype appeared once. One junction end disagrees with the germline gene, perhaps due to a read error. The chain joins TRBV29-1 to TRBJ2-1; 12 nucleotides align to TRBD1. CDR1 and CDR2 from the germline V gene are SQVTM and ANQGSEA. The CDR3 length is 15 residues. CDR3 DNA: TGCAGCGCTGAACGGCGGGACAGGGGGCGCAATAAGCAGTTCTTC. Translated: CSAERRDRGRNKQFF.

The chain uses TRBV4-2 and TRBJ2-3; 7 nucleotides match TRBD2. Germline values: CDR1 LGHNA, CDR2 YNFKEQ. Trimming removed 0 bases from V and 1 base from J; junction bases left unmatched: 10. CDR3 length equals 18 residues. The CDR3 is CASSQDLRVAGRTDTQYF. Here the CDR3 DNA reads TGTGCCAGCAGCCAAGATCTCAGGGTAGCGGGTCGCACAGATACGCAGTATTTT.

This clonotype has ten or more counts. The rearrangement uses TRBV5-1 and TRBJ1-6, with D maybe TRBD1 (6 bases). The germline V and J ends were trimmed by 5 bases and 4 bases, with 13 bases remaining between them. CDR3 length: 15 amino acids. Germline CDR1 reads SGHRS; CDR2 reads YFSETQ. The DNA for the CDR3 is TGCGCCAGCAGAGCGGACAGCGGGTATAATTCACCCCTCCACTTT. It is translated as CASRADSGYNSPLHF. Complete variable domain (other parts from reference TRBV5-1 and TRBJ1-6): KAGVTQTPRYLIKTRGQQVTLSCSPISGHRSVSWYQQTPGQGLQFLFEYFSETQRNKGNFPGRFSGRQFSNSRSEMNVSTLELGDSALYLCASRADSGYNSPLHFGNGTRLTVT.

This clonotype was seen only a few times. This sequence joins TRBV5-1 and TRBJ2-5; D not resolved. Per the germline V gene, CDR1 is SGHRS and CDR2 is YFSETQ. The V end lost 1 base, the J end lost 1 base, and 8 bases lay between the germline ends. This CDR3 has 14 residues. This CDR3 is CASSLPDPQETQYF. CDR3 nucleotide sequence: TGCGCCAGCAGCTTGCCGGACCCCCAAGAGACCCAGTACTTC.

The rearrangement joins TRBV6-4 to TRBJ2-1; D might be TRBD1 (5 bases). The CDR3 length is 15 residues. Germline V lookup: CDR1 MRHNA, CDR2 SNTAGT. Trimming pared 4 bases from V and 8 bases from J, leaving 18 bases between. CDR3 coding DNA: TGTGCCAGCAGTGTGGACACCCTTCCTGTGGATGAGCAGTTCTTC. Protein sequence: CASSVDTLPVDEQFF.

In its sample, this clonotype was seen a few times. The chain uses TRBV7-9 and TRBJ2-7; D is ambiguous. The V gene's germline CDR1 is SEHNR and CDR2 FQNEAQ (reference sequence). The CDR3 runs 15 residues. Trimming removed 11 bases at V and 7 bases at J, with 27 bases between. Written as DNA, the CDR3 is TGTGCCCTCGACGGTTCCCCACCCCTACTATATGAGCAGTACTTC. This gives the protein CALDGSPPLLYEQYF. Full variable domain (missing parts from reference TRBV7-9 and TRBJ2-7): DTGVSQNPRHKITKRGQNVTFRCDPISEHNRLYWYRQTLGQGPEFLTYFQNEAQLEKSRLLSDRFSAERPKGSFSTLEIQRTEQGDSAMYLCALDGSPPLLYEQYFGPGTRLTVT.

The chain couples TRBV27 to TRBJ2-1, with a possible D match to TRBD2 (5 bases). The CDR3 covers 16 residues. Germline CDR1 MNHEY, CDR2 SMNVEV (reference sequence). Deletions cut 4 bases from V and 0 bases from J, with 13 bases between. CDR3 in amino acids: CASSSDGRSSYNEQFF. The CDR3 nucleotides are TGTGCCAGCAGTTCAGATGGGAGAAGCTCCTACAATGAGCAGTTCTTC.

This clonotype has just a few counts. The rearrangement uses TRBV5-1 and TRBJ2-6; no clear D gene. The CDR3 is made up of 17 amino acids. Germline V gene lookup returns CDR1 SGHRS and CDR2 YFSETQ. V was trimmed by 0 bases and J by 0 bases, leaving 10 bases between them. The CDR3 bases are TGCGCCAGCAGCTTGGCCACGCCGGGCTCTGGGGCCAACGTCCTGACTTTC. Its protein is CASSLATPGSGANVLTF.